This passage covers 3 T cell receptor beta chains from one sample sequenced in a study of cytomegalovirus exposure and HLA in healthy donors (dated by TCRdb to about 2017). The library was generated by the immunoSEQ multiplex PCR assay. For the multiplex PCR, a mixture combining 60 forward primers for TCR Vbeta segments and 13 reverse primers for TCR Jbeta segments was used. Held by TCRdb, this immuneACCESS table contains in-frame sequences only and omits some clones. Under half of the omission traces to an unresolved V gene where checked; the cause of the rest is unknown. A total of 75,000 to 90,000 clones appear in this sample, around 79% of them only once. The top ten clonotypes cover around 5.1% of the sample. The material sequenced was PBMCs. The receptors come from a male donor in good health and CMV-seropositive.

The chain is built from TRBV19 and TRBJ2-1; tentatively, D is TRBD2 (5 bases). The V end was cut by 3 bases, the J end by 6 bases, with 12 bases between. Germline CDR1 and CDR2: LNHDA and SQIVND (reference sequence). This CDR3 spans 14 amino acids. The CDR3 region is CASSMESGSNEQFF. The CDR3 DNA is TGTGCCAGTAGTATGGAGAGCGGTAGCAATGAGCAGTTCTTC.

The chain has TRBV29-1 and TRBJ2-1; D not resolved. Deletions cut 3 bases from V and 0 bases from J, with 6 bases between. CDR3 length: 13 residues. From germline, CDR1 is SQVTM and CDR2 ANQGSEA. CDR3 sequence reads: CSVDRNSYNEQFF. The CDR3 DNA reads TGCAGCGTTGACAGAAACTCCTACAATGAGCAGTTCTTC.

The V gene is TRBV7-9, the J gene TRBJ1-4, with 8 bases that match TRBD1. This CDR3 has 17 amino acids. Looked up from germline, CDR1 is SEHNR and CDR2 is FQNEAQ (reference sequence). V shed 2 bases and J 1 base; nucleotides not matched to a gene: 6. The chain's CDR3 is CASSLPPDRVTNEKLFF. The DNA of the CDR3 is TGTGCCAGCAGCTTACCCCCGGACAGGGTAACTAATGAAAAACTGTTTTTT.